The rows below give T cell receptor beta chains drawn from one sample of a study of immune cell composition in non-small cell lung cancer. The assay was immunoSEQ multiplex PCR, and TCRdb's table has in-frame clones only and misses some. The sample consists of more than 15,000 clones, 75% to 85% of them appearing once. The sample also formed part of further work on CD4 T cells in lung cancer.

Material: non-adjacent lung tissue. These TCRs come from a human donor with non-small cell lung cancer. Each CDR3 is given with its conserved first and last residue. A D gene is named only where the DNA matches it firmly. A row's size may be missing; if present it is once, few, many or a size class.

cdr3_aa cdr3_nt clone_size d_call j_call v_call
CASSDPGHPQETQYF TGTGCCAGCAGTGACCCGGGACACCCCCAAGAGACCCAGTACTTC NA NA TRBJ2-5 TRBV25-1
CASSFSPRTSGGVEQFF TGTGCCAGCAGCTTCTCCCCCCGGACTAGCGGGGGGGTTGAGCAGTTCTTC NA TRBD2 TRBJ2-1 TRBV7-3
CASSGGTSITGELFF TGTGCCAGCAGTGGAGGAACTAGTATCACCGGGGAGCTGTTTTTT NA NA TRBJ2-2 TRBV2
CASSLATGGSTEAFF TGCGCCAGCAGCTTGGCCACAGGGGGCTCCACTGAAGCTTTCTTT NA TRBD1 TRBJ1-1 TRBV5-1
CASSPGLAGGRETQYF TGTGCCAGCAGCCCGGGACTAGCGGGGGGTCGAGAGACCCAGTACTTC NA TRBD2 TRBJ2-5 TRBV7-2
CASSPVGRGDTEAFF TGTGCCAGCTCACCGGTAGGCAGGGGGGACACTGAAGCTTTCTTT NA TRBD1 TRBJ1-1 TRBV18
CASSLDPASNEKLFF TGTGCCAGCAGCTTAGACCCAGCCTCTAATGAAAAACTGTTTTTT NA NA TRBJ1-4 TRBV7-9
CASSGVRADTQYF TGTGCCAGCAGCGGGGTCCGGGCGGATACGCAGTATTTT NA NA TRBJ2-3 TRBV7-2
CASSPGGGETQYF TGCGCCAGCAGCCCGGGGGGCGGAGAGACCCAGTACTTC NA NA TRBJ2-5 TRBV5-1
CASSPGEWVYTDTQYF TGTGCCAGCAGCCCTGGGGAATGGGTCTACACAGATACGCAGTATTTT medium-sized NA TRBJ2-3 TRBV11-2
CASSIGGLYGYTF TGTGCCAGTAGTATAGGGGGCTTATATGGCTACACCTTC NA NA TRBJ1-2 TRBV19
CASTPRDLAGWGDTQYF TGTGCCAGCACCCCAAGAGACCTAGCGGGCTGGGGAGATACGCAGTATTTT NA TRBD2 TRBJ2-3 TRBV7-2
CASSLDPWDSYGYTF TGTGCCAGCAGCTTAGATCCCTGGGACAGCTATGGCTACACCTTC NA TRBD1 TRBJ1-2 TRBV7-2
CASSPRAVNNEQFF TGTGCCAGCTCACCACGGGCAGTCAACAATGAGCAGTTCTTC NA NA TRBJ2-1 TRBV18
CSARTRSSSTDTQYF TGCAGCGCTAGGACTAGGAGTTCTAGCACAGATACGCAGTATTTT NA TRBD2 TRBJ2-3 TRBV29-1
CASSLLPGEQFF TGTGCCAGCAGCTTATTACCCGGTGAGCAGTTCTTC NA NA TRBJ2-1 TRBV13
CASSYSKDTQYF TGTGCCAGCAGTTACTCGAAGGATACGCAGTATTTT NA NA TRBJ2-3 TRBV6-5
CASSYNPHEQYF TGTGCCAGCAGTTACAACCCCCACGAGCAGTACTTC NA NA TRBJ2-7 TRBV6-6
CASSLRGSSAGLTEAFF TGTGCCAGCAGCTTAAGGGGGTCCAGTGCAGGGCTCACTGAAGCTTTCTTT NA NA TRBJ1-1 TRBV11-2
CASSLSARGISGNTIYF TGTGCCAGCAGTTTATCAGCAAGGGGGATATCTGGAAACACCATATATTTT NA NA TRBJ1-3 TRBV27
CASRTSGRNEQFF TGTGCCAGCAGAACCTCAGGGAGGAATGAGCAGTTCTTC NA NA TRBJ2-1 TRBV28
CASSIGGTGSAGANVLTF TGTGCCAGTAGTATAGGCGGGACAGGGAGTGCTGGGGCCAACGTCCTGACTTTC NA TRBD1 TRBJ2-6 TRBV19
CASSLDGVSTDTQYF TGCGCCAGCAGCTTGGATGGGGTTAGCACAGATACGCAGTATTTT NA NA TRBJ2-3 TRBV5-1
CASRRQALDNSPLHF TGTGCCAGCAGGCGACAGGCTCTAGATAATTCACCCCTCCACTTT NA NA TRBJ1-6 TRBV6-5
CASSVGGGQGTEAFF TGTGCCAGCAGCGTAGGAGGGGGACAGGGCACTGAAGCTTTCTTT NA TRBD1 TRBJ1-1 TRBV9
CASSTLRRGNSPLHF TGTGCCAGCAGCACCTTAAGGCGAGGAAATTCACCCCTCCACTTT NA NA TRBJ1-6 TRBV7-2
CASSRGPGAGTEAFF TGCGCCAGCAGCCGCGGTCCGGGGGCCGGGACTGAAGCTTTCTTT NA NA TRBJ1-1 TRBV4-1
CASSSKTGGYGYTF TGTGCCAGCAGCTCAAAGACAGGGGGCTATGGCTACACCTTC NA TRBD1 TRBJ1-2 TRBV7-6
CASSLAGGSTDTQYF TGTGCCAGCAGCCTGGCGGGGGGGAGCACAGATACGCAGTATTTT NA TRBD2 TRBJ2-3 TRBV7-2
CASSSGTMATYEQYF TGTGCCAGCAGCTCCGGGACTATGGCCACATACGAGCAGTACTTC NA TRBD2 TRBJ2-7 TRBV11-1
CASRQHPGNSPLHF TGTGCCAGCAGGCAGCATCCCGGGAATTCACCCCTCCACTTT few NA TRBJ1-6 TRBV7-2
CASSWQGILMEAFF TGTGCCAGCAGTTGGCAGGGGATTCTTATGGAAGCTTTCTTT once NA TRBJ1-1 TRBV6-6
CAWSREGGYTF TGTGCCTGGAGTCGTGAGGGTGGCTACACCTTC NA NA TRBJ1-2 TRBV30